This record concerns one T cell receptor beta chain sequence. Germline CDR1 reads SNHLY; CDR2 reads FYNNEI. The V segment lost 4 bases and the J segment 2 bases; nucleotides outside the gene matches: 1. This CDR3 is 14 amino acids long. How the authors handled the data: From reference gene primer amplification, estimates of nucleated cell counts were derived. TCRdb's table, derived via immunoSEQ multiplex PCR, lists solely in-frame clones and lacks some. V and J calls plus clone size are reproduced from that table; the DNA served to infer D and trimming. The table shows about 190,000 clones, with around 85% occurring only once. This record belongs to a study of blood T cell repertoires in COVID-19.

Sequencing was performed on peripheral blood. This sequence joins TRBV2 and TRBJ1-2; 10 bases match TRBD1. The clonotype comes from a man in his 70s with active or convalescent COVID-19. The CDR3 bases are TGTGCCAGCAGTGGGACAGGGGGAAACTATGGCTACACCTTC. Protein product: CASSGTGGNYGYTF.